This T cell receptor beta chain stems from a study of blood T cell repertoires in COVID-19. The CDR3 extends over 12 amino acids. From germline, CDR1 is SGDLS and CDR2 YYNGEE. Clinical histories supplied by participants themselves formed the basis of cohort assignment. Cohort 3 donors counted as recovered after two negative PCRs, clearance, or resolved symptoms. Regarding this clone: At one end the junction does not follow the germline gene, possibly because of a read error.

In the original workflow: Estimated nucleated cell counts came from reference gene primer amplification. The data were produced by immunoSEQ multiplex PCR, yet TCRdb's version contains in-frame clones alone and is incomplete. V and J calls and clone size are copied from that table; D and trimming were computed from the DNA. The sample yields 85,000 to 130,000 clones, around 86% seen once. The material sequenced was PBMCs or T cells enriched from blood (not recorded which). The rearrangement links TRBV9 to TRBJ2-5; TRBD1 agrees at 7 bases. This clonotype was obtained from a woman between 45 and 60 years old who had recovered from COVID-19. The CDR3 spells CASSVDEGAIDF. Here the CDR3 DNA reads TGTGCCAGCAGCGTAGATGAGGGGGCCATCGACTTC.